Presented here are 18 T cell receptor beta chains from one specimen sequenced in a study of blood T cell repertoires in COVID-19. Sequenced by immunoSEQ multiplex PCR; TCRdb stores in-frame clones only, minus some. This table has approximately 200,000 clones, over 80% appearing once. The sequenced material came from PBMCs or T cells enriched from blood (not recorded which). These receptors originate from a man under 40 who had recovered from COVID-19.

The J gene is TRBJ2-5, the V gene TRBV5-1; TRBD2 might be the D (5 bases). Trimming stripped 3 bases from V and 0 bases from J, with 18 bases between. The CDR3 length is 17 residues. Germline V gives CDR1 SGHRS, CDR2 YFSETQ. The CDR3 protein is CASSSARRTAYQETQYF. The CDR3 nucleotides read TGCGCCAGCAGCTCCGCCAGAAGGACTGCGTACCAAGAGACCCAGTACTTC.

This chain joins TRBV11-2 and TRBJ2-1; 9 bases are shared with TRBD2. J was trimmed by 0 bases and V by 6 bases; bases with no gene match: 6. Per germline, CDR1 SGHAT and CDR2 FQNNGV. The CDR3 has 16 amino acids. The CDR3 sequence: CASRPSGASSYNEQFF. The CDR3 nucleotides read TGTGCCAGCAGACCTAGCGGGGCAAGCTCCTACAATGAGCAGTTCTTC.

The chain has TRBV10-3 and TRBJ2-7; 9 bases are a match to TRBD2. The CDR3 length is 16 residues. V dropped 2 bases and J dropped 4; count of bases not matched to a gene: 9. Germline values: CDR1 ENHRY, CDR2 SYGVKD. CDR3 sequence reads: CAISEVVAGASYEQYF. CDR3 DNA: TGTGCCATCAGTGAGGTTGTAGCGGGAGCGTCTTACGAGCAGTACTTC.

The chain joins TRBV4-1 to TRBJ2-3, with D possibly matching TRBD1 (6 bases). Trimming shortened V by 1 base and J by 2 bases, and 10 bases separated the two germline ends. This CDR3 spans 15 amino acids. Germline V gene sequence: CDR1 MGHRA, CDR2 YSYEKL. The CDR3 region has the DNA TGCGCCAGCAGCCAAGGGCAGGGGAACACAGATACGCAGTATTTT. Translation: CASSQGQGNTDTQYF.

The chain recombines TRBV2 with TRBJ2-1; weak D call: TRBD1 (6 bases). The CDR3 extends over 16 amino acids. The germline CDR1 and CDR2 sequences are SNHLY and FYNNEI. V was clipped by 2 bases and J by 0 bases, with 11 bases between them. The CDR3 region is CASSERGTSSYNEQFF. CDR3 bases: TGTGCCAGCAGTGAAAGGGGGACGAGCTCCTACAATGAGCAGTTCTTC.

The chain recombines TRBV7-2 with TRBJ1-1; 8 nucleotides match TRBD1. The CDR3 has 15 residues. Germline lookup yields CDR1 SGHTA and CDR2 FQGNSA. The V segment lost 1 base and the J segment 1 base; nucleotides outside the gene matches: 2. This chain's CDR3 is CASSLGGQENTEAFF. The CDR3 DNA reads as TGTGCCAGCAGCTTAGGGGGACAGGAGAACACTGAAGCTTTCTTT. The whole variable domain, filled in from reference TRBV7-2 and TRBJ1-1, reads GAGVSQSPSNKVTEKGKDVELRCDPISGHTALYWYRQSLGQGLEFLIYFQGNSAPDKSGLPSDRFSAERTGGSVSTLTIQRTQQEDSAVYLCASSLGGQENTEAFFGQGTRLTVV.

A single count supports this clone. The same CDR3 is also encoded by other DNA sequences in this sample. The V call is TRBV7-9, the J call TRBJ1-6; 7 bases fit TRBD1. This CDR3 has 15 amino acids. Germline V gene data show CDR1 as SEHNR and CDR2 as FQNEAQ (reference sequence). Trimming removed 1 base from V and 8 bases from J; junction bases left unmatched: 5. CDR3 bases: TGTGCCAGCAGCTTAGGCGACAGGGTTGATTCACCCCTCCACTTT. It specifies CASSLGDRVDSPLHF.

The chain combines TRBV30 with TRBJ1-5; tentative D call: TRBD1 (5 bases). The V end lost 1 base, the J end lost 5 bases, and 9 bases lay between the germline ends. Germline CDR1 is GTSNPN and CDR2 is SVGIG (reference sequence). This CDR3 is 13 amino acids long. CDR3 region: CAWSAQGYQPQHF. The DNA of the CDR3 is TGTGCCTGGAGTGCGCAGGGTTATCAGCCCCAGCATTTT.

V gene TRBV30 combines with J gene TRBJ2-2, with TRBD2 matching over 10 bases. Trimming took 4 bases from V and 4 from J; bases not matched to a gene: 12. Germline V gene data show CDR1 as GTSNPN and CDR2 as SVGIG (reference sequence). This CDR3 region has 17 residues. The CDR3 coding sequence is TGTGCCTGGACGAATGACGCTAGCGGGAGACCCACCGGGGAGCTGTTTTTT. Its protein product is CAWTNDASGRPTGELFF.

This clone was counted only a few times. The chain recombines TRBV19 with TRBJ2-1; 13 bases map to TRBD2. The CDR3 is 20 residues long. CDR1 and CDR2 from the germline V gene are LNHDA and SQIVND (reference sequence). Trimming cost V 9 bases and J 0 bases; bases outside gene matches: 17. CDR3 sequence (DNA): TGTGCCAGAGGCCCCCGGCGTTCCGGACTAGCGGGGGTCTCCTACAATGAGCAGTTCTTC. Its protein product is CARGPRRSGLAGVSYNEQFF.

The table lists this clone with a few counts. The chain has TRBV7-8 and TRBJ2-7; the D is unclear. The CDR3 spans 12 residues. Deletions cut 5 bases from V and 1 base from J, with 6 bases between. CDR1 is SGHVS and CDR2 is FQNEAQ in the germline V gene. The CDR3: CASSRRSYEQYF. Here the CDR3 DNA reads TGTGCCAGCAGCCGTCGGTCCTACGAGCAGTACTTC.

This clone showed up just once. This chain joins TRBV5-6 and TRBJ2-4, with D perhaps matching TRBD2 (5 bases). V lost 3 bases and J 1 base, leaving 14 bases between the germline ends. The germline V gene has CDR1 SGHDT and CDR2 YYEEEE. The CDR3 covers 16 residues. This CDR3 is CASSSTPTGAKNIQYF. In nucleotides, the CDR3 is TGTGCCAGCAGCTCGACCCCTACGGGGGCCAAAAACATTCAGTACTTC. Drawing the rest from reference TRBV5-6 and TRBJ2-4, the complete variable domain is DAGVTQSPTHLIKTRGQQVTLRCSPKSGHDTVSWYQQALGQGPQFIFQYYEEEERQRGNFPDRFSGHQFPNYSSELNVNALLLGDSALYLCASSSTPTGAKNIQYFGAGTRLSVL.

The V and J genes are TRBV5-5 and TRBJ1-4, with D uncertain. CDR1 and CDR2 (germline): SGHKS, YYEKEE (reference sequence). The CDR3 has 13 amino acids. Deletions cut 1 base from V and 5 bases from J, with 6 bases between. CDR3 sequence: CASSLPGNEKLFF. The DNA of the CDR3 is TGTGCCAGCAGCTTGCCAGGAAATGAAAAACTGTTTTTT.

By frequency in the sample, this clone is medium-sized. The chain has TRBV9 and TRBJ1-5; D gene uncertain. The CDR3 sequence is 14 residues long. The V end lost 3 bases, the J end lost 0 bases, and 7 bases lay between the germline ends. The germline CDR1 and CDR2 sequences are SGDLS and YYNGEE. The CDR3 DNA sequence: TGTGCCAGCAGCGACAGATATAGCAATCAGCCCCAGCATTTT. This gives the protein CASSDRYSNQPQHF.

This chain joins TRBV2 and TRBJ2-7; 8 bases are shared with TRBD2. The CDR3 runs 12 residues. Germline V gives CDR1 SNHLY, CDR2 FYNNEI. Trimming removed 10 bases from V and 2 bases from J; junction bases left unmatched: 4. The DNA for the CDR3 is TGTGCCATCCCGGGGGGGGCCTACGAGCAGTACTTC. Amino acid sequence: CAIPGGAYEQYF.

The chain uses TRBV18 and TRBJ1-3; 7 nucleotides match TRBD1. In germline, CDR1 is KGHSH, CDR2 LQKENI. The V and J ends lost 3 bases and 0 bases, in that order; junction bases with no gene match: 8. The length of the CDR3 is 17 residues. The CDR3 nucleotides are TGTGCCAGCTCACCGACAGGGCCTCCTTCCTCTGGAAACACCATATATTTT. Amino acid sequence: CASSPTGPPSSGNTIYF.

The chain recombines TRBV14 with TRBJ2-5, with no clear D. The CDR3 sequence is 12 residues long. V dropped 4 bases and J dropped 13 bases, with 16 bases sitting between them. Germline V gene data show CDR1 as SGHDN and CDR2 as FVKESK. CDR3 bases: TGTGCCAGCAGCCTTGGGCTGACCCCCTCGTACTTC. Translating it yields CASSLGLTPSYF.

This sequence joins TRBV5-6 and TRBJ1-3; no firm D call. The CDR3 contains 12 residues. CDR1 and CDR2 (germline): SGHDT, YYEEEE. V was cut by 4 bases and J by 4 bases, with 6 bases left in between. CDR3 bases: TGTGCCAGCAGCAGAGTGGGAAACACCATATATTTT. It encodes CASSRVGNTIYF.